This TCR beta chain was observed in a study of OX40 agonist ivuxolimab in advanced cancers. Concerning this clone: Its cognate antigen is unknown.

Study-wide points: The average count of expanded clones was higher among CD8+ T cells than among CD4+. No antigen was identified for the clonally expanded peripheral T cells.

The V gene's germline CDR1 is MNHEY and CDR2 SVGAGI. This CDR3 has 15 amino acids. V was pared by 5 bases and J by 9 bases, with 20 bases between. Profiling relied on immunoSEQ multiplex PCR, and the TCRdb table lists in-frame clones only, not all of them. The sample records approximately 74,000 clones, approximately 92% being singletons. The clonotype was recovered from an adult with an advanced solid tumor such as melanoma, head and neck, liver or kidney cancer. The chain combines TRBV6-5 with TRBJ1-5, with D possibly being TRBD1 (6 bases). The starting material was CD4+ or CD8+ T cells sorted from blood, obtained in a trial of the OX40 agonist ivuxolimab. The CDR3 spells CASSPQGPSERPQHF. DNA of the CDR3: TGTGCCAGCAGTCCCCAGGGGCCCTCCGAGAGGCCCCAGCATTTT.